This T cell receptor beta chain was documented in a study of T cell repertoires in cytomegalovirus infection. Only a few counts were recorded for this clonotype. Each CDR3 protein gets one entry after TCRdb re-called the reads with MiXCR. The sample has about 360,000 distinct CDR3 sequences; over 15% are singletons. Germline values: CDR1 SGHDN, CDR2 FVKESK. V was cut by 0 bases and J by 0 bases, with 12 bases left in between. CDR3 length: 16 residues. This TCR was recovered from a human donor in good health (CMV status not recorded). Some clones in this sample may be carry-over from other donors' samples. Sequenced material: PBMCs. The genes are TRBV14 and TRBJ2-7; D possibly corresponds to TRBD2 (5 bases). CDR3 DNA: TGTGCCAGCAGCCAAGAAGACGGGGATAGCTCCTACGAGCAGTACTTC. This sequence encodes CASSQEDGDSSYEQYF.